What follows are 9 T cell receptor beta chains derived from one specimen sequenced in a study of cytomegalovirus exposure and HLA in healthy donors. The PCR used 60 Vbeta and 13 Jbeta primers. Here immunoSEQ multiplex PCR was the method, and the copy in TCRdb shows in-frame clones only, minus some. The sample shows about 180,000 clones, around 80% of them seen only once. Input material: PBMCs. The source of these receptors is a woman in her thirties in good health and CMV-seronegative.

This chain links TRBV9 with TRBJ1-4; 9 bases align to TRBD1. J gave up 8 bases and V 3 bases, and 11 bases lay outside the gene matches. This CDR3 is 16 amino acids long. Germline V gives CDR1 SGDLS, CDR2 YYNGEE. The CDR3 bases are TGTGCCAGCAGCGCAGGCCTGGCCGGGACAGGGGAAAAACTGTTTTTT. It translates to CASSAGLAGTGEKLFF.

The rearrangement joins TRBV25-1 to TRBJ1-1; D is unclear. This CDR3 is 14 amino acids long. Germline V gene data show CDR1 as MGHDK and CDR2 as SYGVNS. V dropped 8 bases and J dropped 5 bases, with 18 bases sitting between them. The CDR3 region is CASQDGRRRTEAFF. CDR3 in DNA: TGTGCCAGCCAGGACGGGCGCCGGAGGACTGAAGCTTTCTTT.

This clone was observed a handful of times. The chain carries TRBV18 and TRBJ2-7, with a tentative D call TRBD2 (6 bases). The length of the CDR3 is 16 residues. Germline V lookup: CDR1 KGHSH, CDR2 LQKENI. Trimming cost V 1 base and J 5 bases, with 18 bases left between them. The CDR3 region has the DNA TGTGCCAGCTCACCACTGCCTGGCGGGATTGGTAACGAGCAGTACTTC. Protein: CASSPLPGGIGNEQYF. Combining the CDR3 with reference TRBV18 and TRBJ2-7 gives the whole variable domain NAGVMQNPRHLVRRRGQEARLRCSPMKGHSHVYWYRQLPEEGLKFMVYLQKENIIDESGMPKERFSAEFPKEGPSILRIQQVVRGDSAAYFCASSPLPGGIGNEQYFGPGTRLTVT.

The chain combines TRBV9 with TRBJ2-1; 7 nucleotides match TRBD2. This CDR3 is 15 amino acids long. The trim removed 6 bases at V and 0 bases at J, leaving 6 bases unmatched. The germline gives CDR1 SGDLS, CDR2 YYNGEE. CDR3 DNA sequence: TGTGCCAGCACGGAGAGCGGGATCTCCTACAATGAGCAGTTCTTC. The encoded protein is CASTESGISYNEQFF.

The J gene is TRBJ1-3, the V gene TRBV5-6, with D unresolved. In germline, CDR1 is SGHDT, CDR2 YYEEEE. Trimming stripped 0 bases from V and 0 bases from J, with 7 bases between. The CDR3 is made up of 15 amino acids. The CDR3 here is CASSLVGSSGNTIYF. For the CDR3, the DNA is TGTGCCAGCAGCTTGGTGGGCTCCTCTGGAAACACCATATATTTT.

V gene TRBV29-1 combines with J gene TRBJ1-2; a weak D match, TRBD1 (5 bases). The V gene's germline CDR1 is SQVTM and CDR2 ANQGSEA. The CDR3 runs 13 residues. Between the trimmed V and J ends, which lost 5 bases and 8 bases, there was a span of 18 bases. The CDR3 reads CSVPQTPGVGYTF. The CDR3 region has the DNA TGCAGCGTTCCCCAAACCCCGGGGGTAGGCTACACCTTC.

The chain uses TRBV4-2 and TRBJ1-5, with D maybe TRBD1 (5 bases). Trimming left V 1 base short and J 0 bases short, with 10 bases between. The germline CDR1 and CDR2 sequences are LGHNA and YNFKEQ. The CDR3 covers 16 residues. The CDR3 region is CASSQVGTHSNQPQHF. The DNA of the CDR3 is TGTGCCAGCAGCCAAGTCGGGACTCATAGCAATCAGCCCCAGCATTTT.

CDR3 nucleotides: TGTGCCAGCTCACCATTCCCAGGGGGCGGCTCTGGAAACACCATATATTTT. This translates into CASSPFPGGGSGNTIYF. This chain joins TRBV18 and TRBJ1-3; TRBD1 matches 8 bases. The ends lost 2 bases at V and 0 bases at J; junction bases unmatched: 6. Germline values: CDR1 KGHSH, CDR2 LQKENI. The CDR3 length is 17 residues.

DNA for the CDR3: TGTGCCTGGAGTGATGAGGCTTGGGTGGGGGGCGAGCAGTACTTC. Translated, it gives CAWSDEAWVGGEQYF. The J gene is TRBJ2-7, the V gene TRBV30; possible D gene TRBD2, 6 bases. CDR3 length: 15 amino acids. V lost 1 base to trimming and J lost 6 bases, with 19 bases between them. Germline V gene sequence: CDR1 GTSNPN, CDR2 SVGIG (reference sequence).